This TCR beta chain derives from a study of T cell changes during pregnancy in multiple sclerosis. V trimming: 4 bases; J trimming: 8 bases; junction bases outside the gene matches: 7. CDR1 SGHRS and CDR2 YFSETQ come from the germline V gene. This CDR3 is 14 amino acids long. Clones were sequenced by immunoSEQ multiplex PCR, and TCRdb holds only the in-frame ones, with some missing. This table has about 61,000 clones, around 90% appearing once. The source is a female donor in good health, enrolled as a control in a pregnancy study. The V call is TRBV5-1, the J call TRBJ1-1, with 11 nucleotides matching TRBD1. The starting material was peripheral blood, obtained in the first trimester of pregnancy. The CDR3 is CASSPGTGGGEAFF. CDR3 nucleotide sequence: TGCGCCAGCAGCCCAGGGACAGGGGGAGGGGAAGCTTTCTTT. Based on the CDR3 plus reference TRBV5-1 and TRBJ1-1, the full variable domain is KAGVTQTPRYLIKTRGQQVTLSCSPISGHRSVSWYQQTPGQGLQFLFEYFSETQRNKGNFPGRFSGRQFSNSRSEMNVSTLELGDSALYLCASSPGTGGGEAFFGQGTRLTVV.